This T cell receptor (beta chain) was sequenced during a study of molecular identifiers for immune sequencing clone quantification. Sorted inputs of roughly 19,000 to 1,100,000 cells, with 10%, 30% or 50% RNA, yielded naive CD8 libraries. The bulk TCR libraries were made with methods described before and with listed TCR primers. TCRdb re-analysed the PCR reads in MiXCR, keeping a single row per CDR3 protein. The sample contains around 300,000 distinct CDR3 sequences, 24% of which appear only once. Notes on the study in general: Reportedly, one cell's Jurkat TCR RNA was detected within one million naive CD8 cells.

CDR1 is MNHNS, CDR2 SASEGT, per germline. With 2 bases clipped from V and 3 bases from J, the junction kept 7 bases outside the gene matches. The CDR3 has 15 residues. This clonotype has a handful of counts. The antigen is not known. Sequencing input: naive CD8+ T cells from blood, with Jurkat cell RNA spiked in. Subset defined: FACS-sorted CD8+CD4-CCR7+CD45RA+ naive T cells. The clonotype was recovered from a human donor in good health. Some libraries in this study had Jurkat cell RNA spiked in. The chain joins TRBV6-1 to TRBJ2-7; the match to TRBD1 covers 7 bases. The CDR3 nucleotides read TGTGCCAGCAGTGAATTCCAGGGGGTTATCTACGAGCAGTACTTC. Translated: CASSEFQGVIYEQYF.